Listed below are T cell receptor beta chains from one sample, sequenced in a study of metastatic and nonmetastatic thyroid tumors. TCRdb reanalyzed the PCR reads via MiXCR. This table has some 6,000 clones, about 25% appearing once. The sequenced sample was adjacent normal tissue. These receptors came from a male donor with papillary thyroid cancer or a benign thyroid nodule (not recorded which). Some clones in this sample may be carry-over from other donors' samples. CDR3s include the opening cysteine and the closing phenylalanine or tryptophan. A D gene is named only where the DNA matches it firmly. Where a row states a size, it is once, few, many or the class of an expanded clone; other rows omit it.

V gene	clone size	D gene	J gene	CDR3 protein	CDR3 DNA
TRBV19	medium-sized	NA	TRBJ2-7	CASSTSRGVREHEQYF	TGTGCCAGTAGTACTTCCAGGGGAGTACGGGAACACGAGCAGTACTTC
TRBV6-2/TRBV6-3	NA	TRBD1	TRBJ2-5	CASSHLGTGVETQYF	TGTGCCAGCAGCCATTTGGGGACAGGGGTAGAGACCCAGTACTTC
TRBV12-3/TRBV12-4	medium-sized	TRBD1	TRBJ1-2	CASSPGQGAHGYTF	TGTGCCAGCAGTCCGGGACAGGGGGCTCATGGCTACACCTTC
TRBV2	medium-sized	TRBD1	TRBJ2-2	CASSEARTGRLFF	TGTGCCAGCAGTGAAGCGCGGACAGGGAGACTGTTTTTT
TRBV7-2	few	NA	TRBJ2-7	CASSLNGPLTYEQYF	TGTGCCAGCAGCTTAAACGGACCACTTACCTACGAGCAGTACTTC
TRBV5-1	NA	NA	TRBJ2-7	CASSLGSSNYEQYF	TGCGCCAGCAGCTTGGGTTCATCCAACTACGAGCAGTACTTC
TRBV14	NA	TRBD1	TRBJ2-7	CASSPRSGQGFSYEQYF	TGTGCCAGCAGCCCCCGATCGGGACAGGGTTTCTCCTACGAGCAGTACTTC
TRBV6-1	few	TRBD1	TRBJ1-1	CASRRDSEAFF	TGTGCCAGCAGACGGGACAGTGAAGCTTTCTTT
TRBV19	NA	NA	TRBJ2-1	CASSMNRANEQFF	TGTGCCAGTAGTATGAACAGGGCCAATGAGCAGTTCTTC
TRBV30	many	TRBD1	TRBJ1-1	CAWKIGQGDTEAFF	TGTGCCTGGAAAATCGGACAGGGTGACACTGAAGCTTTCTTT
TRBV5-1	NA	NA	TRBJ2-2	CASSLYMNTGELFF	TGCGCCAGCAGCCTATATATGAACACCGGTGAGCTGTTTTTT
TRBV20-1	few	TRBD2	TRBJ2-7	CSARTLAGAYEQYF	TGCAGTGCCAGGACTCTAGCGGGCGCGTACGAGCAGTACTTC
TRBV2	NA	TRBD2	TRBJ2-7	CASRPGLAGAYEQYF	TGTGCCAGCAGACCCGGACTAGCGGGAGCCTACGAGCAGTACTTC
TRBV28	few	TRBD1	TRBJ1-1	CASNSIRQGVYSTEAFF	TGTGCCAGCAACAGCATCCGACAGGGGGTGTATAGCACTGAAGCTTTCTTT
TRBV5-1	few	NA	TRBJ2-1	CASNEGRGVYEQFF	TGCGCCAGCAATGAGGGCAGGGGAGTCTATGAGCAGTTCTTC
TRBV9	many	NA	TRBJ2-3	CASSASGTLGHTQYF	TGTGCCAGCAGCGCCTCCGGGACACTGGGTCATACGCAGTATTTT
TRBV5-4	many	NA	TRBJ2-3	CASSLRADSTDTQYF	TGTGCCAGCAGCTTGAGAGCGGATAGCACAGATACGCAGTATTTT
TRBV11-1	NA	TRBD2	TRBJ2-2	CASSLGTSLNTGELFF	TGTGCCAGCAGCTTAGGGACTAGTTTGAACACCGGGGAGCTGTTTTTT
TRBV20-1	medium-sized	NA	TRBJ2-1	CSARAFVGESFDEQFF	TGCAGTGCTAGAGCCTTCGTAGGGGAGAGTTTTGATGAGCAGTTCTTC
TRBV4-2	NA	NA	TRBJ1-5	CASSRGNQPQHF	TGTGCCAGCAGCCGAGGCAATCAGCCCCAGCATTTT
TRBV2	medium-sized	NA	TRBJ2-5	CASSDWETQYF	TGTGCCAGCAGTGATTGGGAGACCCAGTACTTC
TRBV7-8	few	TRBD1	TRBJ2-7	CASSTAGQGPYEQYF	TGTGCCAGCAGCACCGCGGGACAGGGACCCTACGAGCAGTACTTC
TRBV6-1	few	NA	TRBJ1-1	CASSFTVNTEAFF	TGTGCCAGCAGTTTTACAGTCAACACTGAAGCTTTCTTT
TRBV2	many	TRBD1	TRBJ2-1	CASSEGPGQSYNEQFF	TGTGCCAGCAGTGAAGGACCGGGACAGAGTTACAATGAGCAGTTCTTC
TRBV28	NA	TRBD1	TRBJ1-1	CASQDTGENTEAFF	TGTGCCAGCCAAGATACAGGGGAGAACACTGAAGCTTTCTTT